The 14 T cell receptor beta chains reported below all come from one sample, sequenced in a study of blood T cell repertoires in COVID-19. Clones were sequenced by immunoSEQ multiplex PCR, and TCRdb holds only the in-frame ones, with some missing. The sample includes about 260,000 clones, around nine tenths of them seen just once. Sequencing used peripheral blood. Source of these receptors: a man aged 35 to 55 who had recovered from COVID-19.

V and J are TRBV9 and TRBJ1-1; tentative D call: TRBD1 (6 bases). The V end lost 5 bases, the J end lost 1 base, and 9 bases lay between the germline ends. Germline assignment: CDR1 SGDLS and CDR2 YYNGEE. The CDR3 totals 13 residues. The CDR3 is CASRGAANTEAFF. CDR3 coding DNA: TGTGCCAGCAGGGGGGCAGCGAACACTGAAGCTTTCTTT.

Written as DNA, the CDR3 is TGTGCCAGCTCACCAAAGGGTCCCGGGACAGGGAACTACGAGCAGTACTTC. Translated: CASSPKGPGTGNYEQYF. The chain couples TRBV18 to TRBJ2-7; 9 bases line up with TRBD1. Germline V lookup: CDR1 KGHSH, CDR2 LQKENI. With 2 bases clipped from V and 3 bases from J, the junction kept 11 bases outside the gene matches. This CDR3 contains 17 residues.

The chain links TRBV2 to TRBJ2-7; possibly TRBD2 for D (5 bases). Germline assignment: CDR1 SNHLY and CDR2 FYNNEI. The CDR3 sequence is 11 residues long. V lost 11 bases to trimming and J lost 2 bases, with 10 bases between them. The CDR3: CAEGRTYEQYF. For the CDR3, the DNA is TGTGCCGAAGGGAGAACCTACGAGCAGTACTTC.

CDR3 sequence (DNA): TGTGCCAGCAGCATACTTCATTCTAGCGTAAGCACAGATACGCAGTATTTT. It encodes CASSILHSSVSTDTQYF. The chain recombines TRBV5-6 with TRBJ2-3; TRBD2 is a possible D gene (6 bases). Germline V gene data show CDR1 as SGHDT and CDR2 as YYEEEE. The CDR3 loop spans 17 amino acids. Trimming removed 4 bases from V and 0 bases from J, with 18 bases in between.

As regards this clone: The same CDR3 can be traced to other DNA sequences in this sample. The chain joins TRBV7-2 to TRBJ2-5; 15 nucleotides match TRBD2. V lost 4 bases and J lost 1; bases outside the gene matches: 1. The germline V gene encodes CDR1 SGHTA and CDR2 FQGNSA. The CDR3 loop spans 16 amino acids. CDR3 coding DNA: TGTGCCAGCAGCTCGGGACTAGCGGGGGGCCAAGAGACCCAGTACTTC. Amino acid sequence: CASSSGLAGGQETQYF.

This clone was counted a single time. The V call is TRBV6-6, the J call TRBJ2-3; tentative D call: TRBD2 (5 bases). The V gene lost 5 bases and the J gene lost 0 bases, with 18 bases spanning the gap. This CDR3 spans 17 amino acids. Germline V gene lookup returns CDR1 MNHNY and CDR2 SVGAGI (reference sequence). The chain's CDR3 is CASSPSEAASSTDTQYF. CDR3 DNA: TGTGCCAGCAGTCCCTCGGAAGCGGCCTCTAGCACAGATACGCAGTATTTT.

V is TRBV2 and J is TRBJ2-7; 8 bases are shared with TRBD2. Unmatched junction bases numbered 13, after V lost 6 bases and J lost 6 bases. The germline CDR1 and CDR2 sequences are SNHLY and FYNNEI. The CDR3 sequence is 15 residues long. CDR3 sequence reads: CASRLGRASSSEQYF. The CDR3 DNA is TGTGCCAGCAGGCTCGGGAGGGCCAGTTCATCCGAGCAGTACTTC. The full variable domain, completed using reference TRBV2 and TRBJ2-7, is EPEVTQTPSHQVTQMGQEVILRCVPISNHLYFYWYRQILGQKVEFLVSFYNNEISEKSEIFDDQFSVERPDGSNFTLKIRSTKLEDSAMYFCASRLGRASSSEQYFGPGTRLTVT.

The J gene is TRBJ2-1, the V gene TRBV10-3; TRBD2 aligns across 7 bases. Germline-derived CDR1 and CDR2 are ENHRY and SYGVKD. Unmatched junction bases numbered 7, after V lost 2 bases and J lost 9 bases. The CDR3 has 14 amino acids. The CDR3 loop reads CAISEGAGGSEQFF. For the CDR3, the DNA is TGTGCCATCAGTGAGGGGGCCGGGGGGTCTGAGCAGTTCTTC.

The chain couples TRBV9 to TRBJ2-7; TRBD1 aligns across 8 bases. The CDR3 loop spans 15 amino acids. With V trimmed by 2 bases and J by 4 bases, 8 bases remained unmatched. Germline CDR1 and CDR2: SGDLS and YYNGEE. As DNA, the CDR3 is TGTGCCAGCAGCGTTCGGACAGGGCCCCAATACGAGCAGTACTTC. The encoded protein is CASSVRTGPQYEQYF.

The chain joins TRBV6-5 to TRBJ2-7; TRBD1 is a possible D gene (6 bases). V lost 7 bases and J 4 bases, leaving 20 bases between the germline ends. Germline CDR1 and CDR2: MNHEY and SVGAGI. The CDR3 is 15 amino acids. CDR3 sequence: CASTEGSGGRYEQYF. Written as DNA, the CDR3 is TGTGCCAGCACCGAGGGGAGTGGGGGCAGGTACGAGCAGTACTTC.

The chain has TRBV5-4 and TRBJ1-2; D may be TRBD1 (5 bases). Looked up from germline, CDR1 is SGHNT and CDR2 is YYREEE (reference sequence). The CDR3 is 11 amino acids. The germline V and J ends were trimmed by 4 bases and 11 bases, with 12 bases remaining between them. For the CDR3, the DNA is TGTGCCAGCAGCAAACAGGACCTTTACACCTTC. The encoded protein is CASSKQDLYTF.

This chain connects TRBV6-5 to TRBJ2-5, with unresolved D. Trimming cost V 5 bases and J 9 bases, with 16 bases left between them. CDR1 and CDR2 from the germline V gene are MNHEY and SVGAGI. The CDR3 totals 13 residues. The CDR3 bases are TGTGCCAGCAGTCCCCTCCAGGTCCAGGCCCAGTACTTC. Amino acids: CASSPLQVQAQYF.

This sequence joins TRBV6-2 or TRBV6-3 and TRBJ2-7, with D maybe TRBD2 (6 bases). Between the trimmed V and J ends, which lost 6 bases and 6 bases, there was a span of 18 bases. Germline lookup yields CDR1 MNHEY and CDR2 SVGEGT. This CDR3 contains 14 residues. Written as DNA, the CDR3 is TGTGCCAGCAGCCGCGGGACCCCCACGGCCGAGCAGTACTTC. The encoded protein is CASSRGTPTAEQYF.

V and J are TRBV6-2 or TRBV6-3 and TRBJ1-2; a possible D gene is TRBD1 (5 bases). Trimming removed 0 bases at V and 4 bases at J, with 12 bases between. The CDR3 consists of 15 residues. The germline V gene has CDR1 MNHEY and CDR2 SVGEGT. The CDR3 nucleotides read TGTGCCAGCAGTTACTCGAGGCAGGGCGGCTATGGCTACACCTTC. Its protein is CASSYSRQGGYGYTF.